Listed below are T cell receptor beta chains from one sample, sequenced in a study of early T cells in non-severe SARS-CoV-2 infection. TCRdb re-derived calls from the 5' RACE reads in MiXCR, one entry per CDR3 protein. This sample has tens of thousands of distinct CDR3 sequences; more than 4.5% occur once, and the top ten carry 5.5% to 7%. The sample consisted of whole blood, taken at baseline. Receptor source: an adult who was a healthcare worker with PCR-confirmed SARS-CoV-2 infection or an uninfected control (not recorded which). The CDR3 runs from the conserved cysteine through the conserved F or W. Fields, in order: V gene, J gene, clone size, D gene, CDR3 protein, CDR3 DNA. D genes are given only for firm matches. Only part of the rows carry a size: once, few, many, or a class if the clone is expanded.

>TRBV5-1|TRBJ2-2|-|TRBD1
CASSSTGAGELFF
TGCGCCAGCAGCTCGACAGGGGCCGGGGAGCTGTTTTTT
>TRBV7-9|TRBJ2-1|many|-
CASSLVPGTTYNEQFF
TGTGCCAGCAGCTTAGTCCCGGGGACGACCTACAATGAGCAGTTCTTC
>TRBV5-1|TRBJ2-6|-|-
CASRLGVLSGANVLTF
TGCGCCAGCAGACTAGGGGTCCTCTCTGGGGCCAACGTCCTGACTTTC
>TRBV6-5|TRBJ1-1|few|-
CASRTYMGPRTEAFF
TGTGCCAGCAGGACCTACATGGGTCCCCGCACTGAAGCTTTCTTT
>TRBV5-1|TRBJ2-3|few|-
CASSLVPATKADTQYF
TGCGCCAGCAGCTTGGTACCGGCAACGAAGGCAGATACGCAGTATTTT
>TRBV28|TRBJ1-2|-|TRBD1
CASRTSGQGAYGYTF
TGTGCCAGCAGGACTTCCGGGCAGGGGGCATATGGCTACACCTTC
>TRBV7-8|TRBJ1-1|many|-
CASSPVTGIEAFF
TGTGCCAGCAGCCCCGTGACAGGCATTGAAGCTTTCTTT
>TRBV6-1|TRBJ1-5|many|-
CASSDQGFSQPQHF
TGTGCCAGCAGTGACCAGGGTTTCAGTCAGCCCCAGCATTTT
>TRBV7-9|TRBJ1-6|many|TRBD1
CASSFTGGGDSPLHF
TGTGCCAGCAGCTTTACAGGGGGCGGGGATTCACCCCTCCACTTT
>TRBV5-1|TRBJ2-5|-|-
CASSPGTPQETQYF
TGCGCCAGCAGCCCCGGGACACCTCAAGAGACCCAGTACTTC
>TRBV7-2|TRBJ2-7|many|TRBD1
CASNLQTGIVYEQYF
TGTGCCAGCAACTTACAGACAGGGATCGTGTACGAGCAGTACTTC
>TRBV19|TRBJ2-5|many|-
CASSRQETQYF
TGTGCCAGTAGTCGCCAAGAGACCCAGTACTTC
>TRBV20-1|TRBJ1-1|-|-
CSARGPLTMRNTEAFF
TGCAGTGCTAGAGGGCCGCTTACAATGCGGAACACTGAAGCTTTCTTT
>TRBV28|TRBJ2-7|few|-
CASSLSPSMGWDEQYF
TGTGCCAGCAGTTTATCCCCTTCCATGGGTTGGGACGAGCAGTACTTC
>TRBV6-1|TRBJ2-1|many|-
CASSESGSSYNEQFF
TGTGCCAGCAGTGAATCAGGAAGCTCCTACAATGAGCAGTTCTTC
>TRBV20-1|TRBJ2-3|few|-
CSARGGRSTDTQYF
TGCAGTGCTAGGGGAGGCCGGTCCACAGATACGCAGTATTTT
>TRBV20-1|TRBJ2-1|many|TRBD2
CSVVSGGSYNEQFF
TGCAGTGTTGTTAGCGGGGGCTCCTACAATGAGCAGTTCTTC
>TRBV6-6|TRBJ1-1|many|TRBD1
CASSRRDSRFYTEAFF
TGTGCCAGCAGCCGCCGGGACAGCCGGTTTTACACTGAAGCTTTCTTT
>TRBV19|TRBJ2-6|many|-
CASRRSSGANVLTF
TGTGCCAGTAGGAGAAGCTCTGGGGCCAACGTCCTGACTTTC
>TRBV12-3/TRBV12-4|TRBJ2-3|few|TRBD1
CASSQSPGQGGTDTQYF
TGTGCCAGCAGTCAATCCCCGGGACAGGGAGGGACAGATACGCAGTATTTT
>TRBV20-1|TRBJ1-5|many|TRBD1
CSAGETGLNQPQHF
TGCAGTGCCGGGGAGACAGGGCTGAATCAGCCCCAGCATTTT
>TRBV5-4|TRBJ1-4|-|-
CASSLNLQGPNEKLFF
TGTGCCAGCAGCCTGAACTTACAGGGTCCTAATGAAAAACTGTTTTTT
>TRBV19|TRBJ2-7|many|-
CASSIEQIPVYEQYF
TGTGCCAGTAGTATTGAACAGATCCCAGTCTACGAGCAGTACTTC
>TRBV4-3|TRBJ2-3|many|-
CASSQAGIIDTQYF
TGCGCCAGCAGCCAAGCAGGGATCATAGATACGCAGTATTTT
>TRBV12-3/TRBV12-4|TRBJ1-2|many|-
CASVGDRTSYGYTF
TGTGCCAGCGTTGGAGACAGGACCTCCTATGGCTACACCTTC
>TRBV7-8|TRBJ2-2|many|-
CASRPTTVNTGELFF
TGTGCCAGCAGACCCACGACAGTGAACACCGGGGAGCTGTTTTTT
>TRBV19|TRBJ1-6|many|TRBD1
CASSNPGQGYVGYNSPLHF
TGTGCCAGTAGTAACCCGGGACAGGGGTATGTCGGCTATAATTCACCCCTCCACTTT
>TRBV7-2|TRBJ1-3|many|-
CASSLAWAGTENTIYF
TGTGCCAGCAGCTTAGCTTGGGCAGGGACTGAAAACACCATATATTTT
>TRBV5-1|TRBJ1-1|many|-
CASSLRSAGANTEAFF
TGCGCCAGCAGCTTGAGGTCTGCAGGGGCGAACACTGAAGCTTTCTTT
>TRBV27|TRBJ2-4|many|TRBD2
CASSAGGALAKNIQYF
TGTGCCAGCAGTGCCGGGGGGGCTCTAGCCAAAAACATTCAGTACTTC
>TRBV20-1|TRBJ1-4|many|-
CSARAVMDEKLFF
TGCAGTGCTAGGGCAGTCATGGACGAAAAACTGTTTTTT
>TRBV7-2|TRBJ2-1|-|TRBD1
CASSLGGPGQFTRDSYNEQFF
TGTGCCAGCAGCTTAGGGGGACCGGGACAGTTCACTAGGGACTCCTACAATGAGCAGTTCTTC
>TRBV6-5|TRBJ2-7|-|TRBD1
CASSTGVSDREPSYEQYF
TGTGCCAGCAGTACCGGGGTCTCGGACAGGGAGCCTTCCTACGAGCAGTACTTC
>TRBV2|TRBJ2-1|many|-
CAGGLYNEQFF
TGTGCCGGGGGGCTTTACAATGAGCAGTTCTTC
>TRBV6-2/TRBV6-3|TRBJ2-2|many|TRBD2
CASSKRESGELFF
TGTGCCAGTTCCAAGCGGGAAAGCGGGGAGCTGTTTTTT
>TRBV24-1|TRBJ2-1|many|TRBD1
CATSDLQGAGRRNEQFF
TGTGCCACCAGTGATTTGCAGGGGGCGGGACGTCGCAATGAGCAGTTCTTC
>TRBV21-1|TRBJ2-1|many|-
CASSNRGLGEFF
TGTGCCAGCAGCAATCGGGGTCTCGGGGAGTTCTTC
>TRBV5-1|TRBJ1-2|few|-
CASSLQPGGHYGYTF
TGCGCCAGCAGCTTGCAACCTGGGGGCCACTATGGCTACACCTTC
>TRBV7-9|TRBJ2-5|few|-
CASSLELGPAPETQYF
TGTGCCAGCAGCTTAGAGTTGGGACCAGCACCGGAGACCCAGTACTTC
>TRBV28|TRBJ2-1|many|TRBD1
CASSFSTPDRGIHEQFF
TGTGCCAGCAGTTTTAGTACCCCGGACAGGGGGATCCATGAGCAGTTCTTC
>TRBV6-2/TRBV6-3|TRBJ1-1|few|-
CASSLLIGRGAFF
TGTGCCAGCAGCCTTCTTATCGGCCGGGGAGCTTTCTTT
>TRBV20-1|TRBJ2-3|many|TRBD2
CSAPLGGLAGGILNTQYF
TGCAGTGCTCCCCTTGGGGGACTAGCGGGAGGGATCCTGAATACGCAGTATTTT
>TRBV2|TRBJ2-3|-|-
CASSEAWDSRGSDTQYF
TGTGCCAGCAGTGAAGCTTGGGACAGTCGGGGGAGTGATACGCAGTATTTT
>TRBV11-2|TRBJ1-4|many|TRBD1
CASSRGQGGMATNEKLFF
TGTGCCAGCAGCCGTGGACAGGGGGGAATGGCAACTAATGAAAAACTGTTTTTT
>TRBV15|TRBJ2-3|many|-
CATSRWVDTQYF
TGTGCCACCAGCAGATGGGTGGATACGCAGTATTTT
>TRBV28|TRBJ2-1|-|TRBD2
CASSPAGGPSEQFF
TGTGCCAGCAGTCCAGCGGGAGGGCCTAGTGAGCAGTTCTTC
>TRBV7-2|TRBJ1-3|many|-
CASRQGPGNTIYF
TGTGCCAGCAGACAGGGTCCTGGAAACACCATATATTTT
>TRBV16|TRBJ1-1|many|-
CASSRTLSEAFF
TGTGCCAGCAGCCGCACCTTGTCTGAAGCTTTCTTT
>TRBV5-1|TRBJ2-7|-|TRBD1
CASSLSGGYYEQYF
TGCGCCAGCAGCTTGTCAGGGGGCTACTACGAGCAGTACTTC
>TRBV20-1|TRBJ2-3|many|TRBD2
CSAPKLAGGPWDTQYF
TGCAGTGCTCCCAAACTAGCGGGAGGCCCCTGGGATACGCAGTATTTT
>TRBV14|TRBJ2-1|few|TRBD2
CASSLIAGGGWNEQFF
TGTGCCAGCAGCCTAATAGCGGGAGGCGGATGGAATGAGCAGTTCTTC
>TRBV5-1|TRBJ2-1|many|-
CASSPAGLSYNEQFF
TGCGCCAGCAGCCCGGCGGGGCTTTCGTACAATGAGCAGTTCTTC
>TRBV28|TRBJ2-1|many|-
CASRTFPGEQFF
TGTGCCAGCCGGACATTTCCAGGGGAGCAGTTCTTC
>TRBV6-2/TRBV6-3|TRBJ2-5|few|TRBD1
CASSYPLDRGGQETQYF
TGTGCCAGCAGTTACCCCTTGGACAGGGGTGGCCAAGAGACCCAGTACTTC
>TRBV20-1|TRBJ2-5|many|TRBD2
CSALVPGLAFETQYF
TGCAGTGCCCTAGTTCCGGGACTAGCTTTCGAGACCCAGTACTTC
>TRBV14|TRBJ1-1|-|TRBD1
CASSQARGLREAFF
TGTGCCAGCAGCCAAGCGAGGGGGCTGCGGGAAGCTTTCTTT
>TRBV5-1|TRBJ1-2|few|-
CASSLRANYGYTF
TGCGCCAGCAGCTTACGGGCTAACTATGGCTACACCTTC